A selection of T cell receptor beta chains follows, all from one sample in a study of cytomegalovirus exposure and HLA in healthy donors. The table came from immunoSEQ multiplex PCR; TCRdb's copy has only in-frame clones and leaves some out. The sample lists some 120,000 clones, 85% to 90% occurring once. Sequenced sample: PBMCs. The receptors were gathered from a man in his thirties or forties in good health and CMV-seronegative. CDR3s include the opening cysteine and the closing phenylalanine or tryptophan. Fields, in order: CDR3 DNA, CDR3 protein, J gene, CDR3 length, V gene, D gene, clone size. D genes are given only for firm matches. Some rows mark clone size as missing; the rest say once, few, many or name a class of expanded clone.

TGCGCCAGCAGGGAGGCCGGGAATGAAAAACTGTTTTTT,CASREAGNEKLFF,TRBJ1-4,13,TRBV5-1,-,-
TGTGCCAGTAGTATAGATCGATTAGGGGGAGCTTTCTTT,CASSIDRLGGAFF,TRBJ1-1,13,TRBV19,-,-
TGCGCCAGCAGTGATGGCATAGCGGGAGAGGATACGCAGTATTTT,CASSDGIAGEDTQYF,TRBJ2-3,15,TRBV10-1,TRBD2,few
TGTGCCAGCAGCCCGAGTCTGCGGGGGGCCTATTACAATGAGCAGTTCTTC,CASSPSLRGAYYNEQFF,TRBJ2-1,17,TRBV11-2,TRBD2,once
TGTGCCAGCAGCTTGGGACAGGGGGGTCAGCCCCAGCATTTT,CASSLGQGGQPQHF,TRBJ1-5,14,TRBV5-4,TRBD1,-
TGCGCCAGCAGCCCTAGCGGGAGTCGCTACGAGCAGTACTTC,CASSPSGSRYEQYF,TRBJ2-7,14,TRBV10-1,TRBD2,-
TGTGCCAGCAGCTTAGGCATCCAAATAGGGGTTTTAGTGGGAGAGACCCAGTACTTC,CASSLGIQIGVLVGETQYF,TRBJ2-5,19,TRBV11-2,-,-
TGTGCCAGCAGCTTGGGACTAGCGGGCACAGATACGCAGTATTTT,CASSLGLAGTDTQYF,TRBJ2-3,15,TRBV5-4,TRBD2,-
TGTGCCAGCAGTTACGGCGGGGGCGCCTCCTACGAGCAGTACTTC,CASSYGGGASYEQYF,TRBJ2-7,15,TRBV6-5,-,-
TGTGCCAGCAGTTTTGGGCTACCCTCCTACAATGAGCAGTTCTTC,CASSFGLPSYNEQFF,TRBJ2-1,15,TRBV2,-,-
TGTGCCAGCAAAACGACAGGCCGGGAGACCCAGTACTTC,CASKTTGRETQYF,TRBJ2-5,13,TRBV5-6,-,-
TGTGCCAGCTCACCACGAGAACAGCTCTATGGCTACACCTTC,CASSPREQLYGYTF,TRBJ1-2,14,TRBV18,-,-
TGCGCCAGCAGCCTTCCGGATAGGGGTGAGCAGTTCTTC,CASSLPDRGEQFF,TRBJ2-1,13,TRBV4-1,-,-
TGTGCCAGTAGTCCCGGGACAGGGAGGGCTGATTATGGCTACACCTTC,CASSPGTGRADYGYTF,TRBJ1-2,16,TRBV19,TRBD1,-
TGTGCCAGCTCAGGGACCGGGACAGGTCAGGACTTC,CASSGTGTGQDF,TRBJ2-5,12,TRBV18,TRBD1,-
TGCGCCAGCAGCTTAAACCAAGAGGTGCGGGCTGAAGCTTTCTTT,CASSLNQEVRAEAFF,TRBJ1-1,15,TRBV5-1,-,-
TGTGCCAGCACCAGGGGCCGTTCGAACTATGGCTACACCTTC,CASTRGRSNYGYTF,TRBJ1-2,14,TRBV6-5,-,-
TGTGCCAGCAGTGTCCCCAGCGGGCGGGGGGTATCCTACAATGAGCAGTTCTTC,CASSVPSGRGVSYNEQFF,TRBJ2-1,18,TRBV2,TRBD2,-
TGTGCCAGCTCACCCGCCCAACAGGGTTACGAGCAGTACTTC,CASSPAQQGYEQYF,TRBJ2-7,14,TRBV18,-,-
TGTGCCAGCAGCTTGAGCGTCGGGACAGGCAAAAACATTCAGTACTTC,CASSLSVGTGKNIQYF,TRBJ2-4,16,TRBV5-4,TRBD1,-
TGTGCCAGCAGCTTGGGAGGGCAAGGACGAGGTACGCAGTATTTT,CASSLGGQGRGTQYF,TRBJ2-3,15,TRBV5-6,-,-
TGTGCCAGCAGCGGGTCTCTAGCCCTTAGCTCCTACAATGAGCAGTTCTTC,CASSGSLALSSYNEQFF,TRBJ2-1,17,TRBV9,-,-
TGTGCCAGCAGCACCAGGATCGGGGACAGGGGGAACACCATATATTTT,CASSTRIGDRGNTIYF,TRBJ1-3,16,TRBV9,TRBD1,-
TGTGCCACCAGCAGAGGCACAGGGTCATACGAGCAGTACTTC,CATSRGTGSYEQYF,TRBJ2-7,14,TRBV15,-,-
TGTGCCAGCAGAGTAGGTCGAGGGACAGCTTACGAGCAGTACTTC,CASRVGRGTAYEQYF,TRBJ2-7,15,TRBV6-5,TRBD1,-
TGTGCCAGCAGCCCATCGACAGGGGCCTCCTACGAGCAGTACTTC,CASSPSTGASYEQYF,TRBJ2-7,15,TRBV11-2,TRBD1,-